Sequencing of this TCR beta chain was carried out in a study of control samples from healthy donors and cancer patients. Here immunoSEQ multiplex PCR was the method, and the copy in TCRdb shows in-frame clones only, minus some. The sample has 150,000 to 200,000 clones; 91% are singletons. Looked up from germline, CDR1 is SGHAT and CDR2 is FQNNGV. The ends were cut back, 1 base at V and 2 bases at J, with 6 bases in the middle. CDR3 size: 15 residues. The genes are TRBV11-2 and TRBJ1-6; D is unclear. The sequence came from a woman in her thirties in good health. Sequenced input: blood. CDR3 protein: CASSLGGPYNSPLHF. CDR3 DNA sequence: TGTGCCAGCAGCTTAGGAGGGCCCTATAATTCACCCCTCCACTTT. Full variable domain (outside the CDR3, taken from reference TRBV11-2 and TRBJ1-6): EAGVAQSPRYKIIEKRQSVAFWCNPISGHATLYWYQQILGQGPKLLIQFQNNGVVDDSQLPKDRFSAERLKGVDSTLKIQPAKLEDSAVYLCASSLGGPYNSPLHFGNGTRLTVT.